The 2 T cell receptor beta chains in this list originate from one sample, sequenced in a study of blood T cells in healthy people across ages. Sample-barcoded 5' priming and a J-beta primer mix drove a second PCR of roughly 6 to 12 cycles. TCRdb processed the 5' RACE reads anew with MiXCR; each CDR3 protein has one entry. The sample lists 950,000 to 1,200,000 distinct CDR3 sequences, 30% to 40% occurring once. The sequencing sample was made of blood. These receptors came from a man younger than 30 in good health.

V is TRBV27 and J is TRBJ1-4, with TRBD1 as a possible D gene (5 bases). Trimming took 4 bases from V and 8 from J, leaving 17 bases between them. In germline, CDR1 is MNHEY, CDR2 SMNVEV (reference sequence). CDR3 length equals 15 residues. The CDR3 region has the DNA TGTGCCAGCAGTTACGCAGGGAGGGCTGCGGAAAAACTGTTTTTT. Translation gives CASSYAGRAAEKLFF.

The rearrangement joins TRBV6-1 to TRBJ1-1; D is uncertain. This CDR3 spans 12 amino acids. Germline CDR1 MNHNS, CDR2 SASEGT. Trimming removed 6 bases at V and 8 bases at J, with 13 bases between. The CDR3 region is CASRDVGFEAFF. The CDR3 DNA is TGTGCCAGCAGGGATGTAGGCTTCGAAGCTTTCTTT.